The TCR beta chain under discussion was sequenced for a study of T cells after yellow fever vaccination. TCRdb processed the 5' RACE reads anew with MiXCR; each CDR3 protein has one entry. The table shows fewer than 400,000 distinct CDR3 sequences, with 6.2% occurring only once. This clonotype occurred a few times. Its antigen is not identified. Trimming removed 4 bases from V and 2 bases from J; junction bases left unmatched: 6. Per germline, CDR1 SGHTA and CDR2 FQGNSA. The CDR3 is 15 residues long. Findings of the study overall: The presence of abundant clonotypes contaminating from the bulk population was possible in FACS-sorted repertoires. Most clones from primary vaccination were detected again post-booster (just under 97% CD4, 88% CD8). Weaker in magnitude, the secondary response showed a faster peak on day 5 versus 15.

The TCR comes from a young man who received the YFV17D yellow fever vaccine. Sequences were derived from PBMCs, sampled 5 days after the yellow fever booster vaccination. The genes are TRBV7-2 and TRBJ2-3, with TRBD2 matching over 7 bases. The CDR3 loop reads CASSSIGTITDTQYF. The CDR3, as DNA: TGTGCCAGCAGCTCCATCGGGACTATCACAGATACGCAGTATTTT.